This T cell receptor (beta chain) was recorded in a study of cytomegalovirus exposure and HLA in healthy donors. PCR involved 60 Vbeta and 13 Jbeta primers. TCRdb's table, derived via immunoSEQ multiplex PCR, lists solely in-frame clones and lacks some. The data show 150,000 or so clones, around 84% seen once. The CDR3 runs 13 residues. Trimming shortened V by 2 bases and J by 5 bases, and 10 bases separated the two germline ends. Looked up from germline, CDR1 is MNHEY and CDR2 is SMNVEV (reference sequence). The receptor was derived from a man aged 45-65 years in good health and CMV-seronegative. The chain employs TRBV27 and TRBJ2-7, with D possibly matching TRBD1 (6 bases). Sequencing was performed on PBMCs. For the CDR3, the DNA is TGTGCCAGCAGTTTAGTTCAGGGGAACGAGCAGTACTTC. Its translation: CASSLVQGNEQYF.